This TCR beta chain originates from a study of blood T cell repertoires in COVID-19. Study information: Whether acute or convalescent, the COVID-19 samples came from the United States, Italy and Spain. PBMCs, B-cell-depleted T cells, or T cells provided the cDNA or gDNA that made up the material.

CDR3 length: 13 amino acids. Trimming stripped 5 bases from V and 6 bases from J, with 13 bases between. Germline lookup yields CDR1 MDHEN and CDR2 SYDVKM. As originally analysed: Estimation of nucleated cell counts was performed using reference gene primer amplification. Sequencing was performed with immunoSEQ multiplex PCR; in TCRdb, only in-frame clones are kept and a portion is missing. That table gives V, J and clone size, and the DNA gave D and trimming. The sample consists of under 150,000 clones, approximately 91% of them appearing once. The sample taken for sequencing was peripheral blood. The rearrangement links TRBV28 to TRBJ1-2; D gene unclear. The clonotype comes from a woman in her 70s who had recovered from COVID-19. Written as DNA, the CDR3 is TGTGCCAGCAGTCTAGTAGACTCGAATGGCTACACCTTC. It yields the protein CASSLVDSNGYTF.